The 5 T cell receptor beta chains below come from one sample, sequenced in a study of PD-1 blockade in classical Hodgkin lymphoma. Clones were sequenced by immunoSEQ multiplex PCR, and TCRdb holds only the in-frame ones, with some missing. Of roughly 17,000 clones detected, under 85% appear once; the ten largest clones hold under 5%. Every one of the patients relapsed after autologous stem cell transplantation (brentuximab vedotin exposure was variable). The source was peripheral blood mononuclear cells (PBMCs), collected at baseline. The receptors stem from a human donor with classical Hodgkin lymphoma.

This clone was observed a handful of times. The chain is built from TRBV9 and TRBJ2-2; TRBD2 aligns across 8 bases. The CDR3 consists of 17 residues. J lost 3 bases, V lost 3 bases, and 10 bases had no gene match. Germline assignment: CDR1 SGDLS and CDR2 YYNGEE. CDR3 DNA sequence: TGTGCCAGCAGCGCACCAAAGCGGGAGATCGACACCGGGGAGCTGTTTTTT. Amino acids: CASSAPKREIDTGELFF.

The CDR3 DNA reads as TGTGCCAGCAAGGGGGCAGGCCTCTCCTACGAGCAGTACTTC. It encodes CASKGAGLSYEQYF. V usage is TRBV28 and J usage is TRBJ2-7, with 7 positions matching TRBD1. The V gene's germline CDR1 is MDHEN and CDR2 SYDVKM. After removal of 7 bases from V and 0 bases from J, the junction contained 6 bases not matched to a gene. The CDR3 contains 14 residues.

The rearrangement uses TRBV28 and TRBJ1-2; D is uncertain. Trimming shortened V by 4 bases and J by 5 bases, and 2 bases separated the two germline ends. CDR1 and CDR2 (germline): MDHEN, SYDVKM. The CDR3 contains 10 residues. CDR3 sequence (DNA): TGTGCCAGCAGTTCATATGGCTACACCTTC. Protein: CASSSYGYTF.

This chain uses TRBV30 with TRBJ2-7, with D uncertain. Looked up from germline, CDR1 is GTSNPN and CDR2 is SVGIG (reference sequence). The CDR3 sequence is 14 residues long. V lost 0 bases and J 3 bases, leaving 12 bases between the germline ends. DNA of the CDR3: TGTGCCTGGAGTGTATCAAGCAGACTCTACGAGCAGTACTTC. Amino acids: CAWSVSSRLYEQYF.

This clone was picked up one time. V is TRBV28 and J is TRBJ1-5; no definite D call. CDR3 size: 16 residues. V lost 6 bases to trimming and J lost 3 bases, with 18 bases between them. CDR1 MDHEN and CDR2 SYDVKM come from the germline V gene. The CDR3 sequence is CASSLVPAGFNQPQHF. The CDR3 DNA follows: TGTGCCAGCAGCCTGGTCCCTGCTGGCTTCAATCAGCCCCAGCATTTT.